Listed below are T cell receptor beta chains from one sample, sequenced in a study of T-cell memory formation after mild COVID-19. In TCRdb, the 5' RACE reads were re-called with MiXCR into one record per CDR3 protein. Counted here are 130,000 to 150,000 distinct CDR3 sequences, about 6.1% occurring once; the ten biggest clones make up roughly 1.9%. Sequenced sample: PBMCs or a T cell subset sorted from them (not recorded which). Source of these receptors: an adult woman who had mild COVID-19 (a few samples of this study predate the infection). Cell type and time point are not known. The CDR3 runs from the conserved cysteine through the conserved F or W. The D gene is left open where the match is weak. Some rows mark clone size as missing; the rest say once, few, many or name a class of expanded clone.

TRBV29-1,TRBJ1-4,NA,few,CSVGTLGEKLFF,TGCAGCGTTGGGACCTTGGGGGAAAAACTGTTTTTT
TRBV5-1,TRBJ1-1,NA,few,CASSSLLAGNTEAFF,TGCGCCAGCAGCTCCTTGCTTGCGGGGAACACTGAAGCTTTCTTT
TRBV7-2,TRBJ2-1,TRBD2,NA,CASSNSGLAGGGNEQFF,TGTGCCAGCAGCAACTCCGGACTAGCGGGAGGGGGGAATGAGCAGTTCTTC
TRBV4-2,TRBJ2-5,TRBD2,few,CASSPGLANQETQYF,TGTGCCAGCAGCCCCGGACTAGCAAATCAAGAGACCCAGTACTTC
TRBV6-6,TRBJ2-7,TRBD1,many,CASRPGTGGGEQYF,TGTGCCAGCAGACCCGGGACAGGGGGCGGCGAGCAGTACTTC
TRBV7-9,TRBJ2-2,NA,many,CASSPGTSKAGELFF,TGTGCCAGCAGCCCCGGCACTAGCAAGGCCGGGGAGCTGTTTTTT
TRBV5-1,TRBJ1-2,NA,few,CASSLDPGVNYGYTF,TGCGCCAGCAGCTTGGACCCGGGCGTTAACTATGGCTACACCTTC
TRBV5-5,TRBJ2-2,TRBD2,few,CASSFRGGPGELFF,TGTGCCAGCAGCTTTCGGGGGGGCCCCGGGGAGCTGTTTTTT
TRBV5-1,TRBJ1-1,TRBD1,few,CASSGGQLSLGMNTEAFF,TGCGCCAGCAGCGGGGGACAGCTCTCTTTAGGGATGAACACTGAAGCTTTCTTT
TRBV4-3,TRBJ2-1,TRBD2,many,CASSRRDLAGGYNEQFF,TGCGCCAGCAGCCGGCGGGATCTAGCGGGAGGGTACAATGAGCAGTTCTTC
TRBV25-1,TRBJ2-1,TRBD2,few,CASTSRLAGNWNEQFF,TGTGCCAGCACCTCAAGACTAGCGGGGAATTGGAATGAGCAGTTCTTC
TRBV7-9,TRBJ2-2,TRBD2,few,CASTSTAGKNTGELFF,TGTGCCAGCACCAGTACAGCGGGGAAGAACACCGGGGAGCTGTTTTTT
TRBV4-1,TRBJ2-3,NA,few,CASSQDRAGTNTDTQYF,TGCGCCAGCAGCCAAGATCGGGCGGGGACGAACACAGATACGCAGTATTTT
TRBV20-1,TRBJ2-5,NA,NA,CSARESRRGSLETQYF,TGCAGTGCTAGAGAATCCCGTCGGGGTAGCTTGGAGACCCAGTACTTC
TRBV5-1,TRBJ2-6,TRBD2,many,CASSSGGAGANVLTF,TGCGCCAGCAGCTCGGGAGGTGCTGGGGCCAACGTCCTGACTTTC
TRBV12-3/TRBV12-4,TRBJ1-5,NA,many,CASSLSEFKPQHF,TGTGCCAGCAGTCTTTCGGAGTTCAAGCCCCAGCATTTT
TRBV20-1,TRBJ1-4,NA,few,CSASKGSNEKLFF,TGCAGTGCTAGTAAGGGTTCTAATGAAAAACTGTTTTTT
TRBV2,TRBJ2-7,NA,NA,CASSFTSVEQYF,TGTGCCAGCAGTTTTACATCGGTCGAGCAGTACTTC
TRBV7-2,TRBJ1-6,TRBD1,NA,CASSLGDRTPSPLHF,TGTGCCAGCAGCTTGGGGGACAGGACCCCTTCACCCCTCCACTTT
TRBV18,TRBJ2-1,NA,NA,CASSPDSNEQFF,TGTGCCAGCTCACCGGACAGCAATGAGCAGTTCTTC
TRBV30,TRBJ2-1,TRBD2,few,CAWRTSGRHEQFF,TGTGCCTGGAGAACTAGCGGGAGGCATGAGCAGTTCTTC
TRBV18,TRBJ2-5,NA,many,CASSPPSFQETQYF,TGTGCCAGCTCACCACCAAGCTTCCAAGAGACCCAGTACTTC
TRBV5-1,TRBJ2-3,NA,few,CASSLITDTQYF,TGCGCCAGCAGCTTGATCACAGATACGCAGTATTTT
TRBV6-5,TRBJ1-1,NA,NA,CASSRLTGSSSNTEAFF,TGTGCCAGCAGCCGTCTCACAGGGTCTTCCTCGAACACTGAAGCTTTCTTT
TRBV28,TRBJ1-1,NA,NA,CASRSWGRTEAFF,TGTGCCAGCAGGTCGTGGGGAAGAACTGAAGCTTTCTTT
TRBV12-3/TRBV12-4,TRBJ1-5,NA,NA,CASSPPTQGLSNQPQHF,TGTGCCAGCAGCCCCCCGACACAGGGTTTAAGCAATCAGCCCCAGCATTTT
TRBV10-3,TRBJ1-2,TRBD1,few,CAISDFGQADLNYGYTF,TGTGCCATCAGTGACTTCGGACAGGCCGACCTTAACTATGGCTACACCTTC
TRBV20-1,TRBJ2-6,NA,many,CSARDYPGTETCSGANVLTF,TGCAGTGCTAGAGATTATCCGGGAACGGAGACTTGCTCTGGGGCCAACGTCCTGACTTTC
TRBV12-3/TRBV12-4,TRBJ2-5,TRBD2,NA,CASTPTVTVTSGRPQETQYF,TGTGCCAGCACCCCGACCGTAACCGTGACTAGCGGGAGGCCACAAGAGACCCAGTACTTC
TRBV5-5,TRBJ1-2,NA,many,CASSLQGQTNYGYTF,TGTGCCAGCAGCCTACAAGGACAGACCAACTATGGCTACACCTTC
TRBV9,TRBJ2-3,TRBD2,many,CAKREERTDTQYF,TGTGCCAAGCGGGAGGAGCGCACAGATACGCAGTATTTT
TRBV7-7,TRBJ2-5,NA,NA,CASSPGGQTQYF,TGTGCCAGCTCCCCCGGTGGGCAGACCCAGTACTTC
TRBV14,TRBJ2-3,NA,NA,CASSQGPGRPTDTQYF,TGTGCCAGCAGCCAAGGACCGGGGCGCCCCACAGATACGCAGTATTTT
TRBV4-2,TRBJ2-6,TRBD2,NA,CASSQPRLAGYGSGANVLTF,TGTGCCAGCAGCCAACCTAGGCTAGCGGGCTATGGTTCTGGGGCCAACGTCCTGACTTTC
TRBV3-1,TRBJ1-1,NA,many,CASSQPQGTEAFF,TGTGCCAGCAGCCAGCCCCAAGGGACTGAAGCTTTCTTT
TRBV2,TRBJ1-1,NA,many,CASSEQQLNTEAFF,TGTGCCAGCAGTGAACAACAGCTGAACACTGAAGCTTTCTTT
TRBV4-1,TRBJ1-2,TRBD1,many,CASSSGQGAYGYTF,TGCGCCAGCAGCTCGGGACAGGGGGCGTATGGCTACACCTTC
TRBV18,TRBJ2-5,TRBD2,few,CASSPGLDQETQYF,TGTGCCAGCTCACCGGGACTAGACCAAGAGACCCAGTACTTC
TRBV30,TRBJ1-1,NA,many,CAWSVSGANTEAFF,TGTGCCTGGAGTGTTTCCGGTGCGAACACTGAAGCTTTCTTT
TRBV12-5,TRBJ1-2,NA,many,CASGLGPPAVYGYTF,TGTGCTAGTGGACTGGGTCCACCGGCGGTATATGGCTACACCTTC
TRBV7-9,TRBJ1-5,NA,few,CASSPKGDQPQHF,TGTGCCAGCAGCCCAAAAGGGGATCAGCCCCAGCATTTT
TRBV27,TRBJ1-5,TRBD1,few,CASQTGTGPQHF,TGTGCCAGCCAGACAGGGACTGGGCCCCAGCATTTT
TRBV27,TRBJ1-1,NA,many,CASPISLPNTEAFF,TGTGCCAGCCCTATCTCTCTTCCGAACACTGAAGCTTTCTTT
TRBV11-2,TRBJ2-5,TRBD1,NA,CASSFWTGHPETQYF,TGTGCCAGCAGCTTCTGGACAGGCCATCCAGAGACCCAGTACTTC
TRBV4-2,TRBJ2-7,NA,NA,CASSPSTDLSFYEQYF,TGTGCCAGCAGCCCGTCAACGGACTTATCCTTTTACGAGCAGTACTTC
TRBV12-3/TRBV12-4,TRBJ2-1,TRBD2,many,CASRIAGGRYEQFF,TGTGCCAGCAGGATAGCGGGGGGGCGATATGAGCAGTTCTTC
TRBV5-1,TRBJ1-1,TRBD1,many,CASTRDRDTEAFF,TGCGCCAGCACCCGGGACAGGGACACTGAAGCTTTCTTT
TRBV5-1,TRBJ2-7,TRBD2,many,CASSLSGLAGRSFPYEQYF,TGCGCCAGCAGCTTGAGCGGACTAGCGGGACGTAGTTTCCCATACGAGCAGTACTTC
TRBV4-3,TRBJ2-1,NA,many,CASSEGGATYNEQFF,TGCGCCAGCAGCGAGGGGGGAGCGACCTACAATGAGCAGTTCTTC
TRBV7-6,TRBJ2-5,NA,many,CASSFSSETQYF,TGTGCCAGCAGTTTTTCGTCGGAGACCCAGTACTTC
TRBV6-5,TRBJ1-1,NA,many,CASSYSGVRKNTEAFF,TGTGCCAGCAGTTACTCGGGAGTCAGAAAGAACACTGAAGCTTTCTTT
TRBV6-5,TRBJ2-7,NA,NA,CASSYLRTYEQYF,TGTGCCAGCAGTTACCTGCGTACCTACGAGCAGTACTTC
TRBV29-1,TRBJ1-4,TRBD1,many,CSVGGKGTGVEKLFF,TGCAGCGTCGGAGGGAAGGGGACAGGGGTCGAAAAACTGTTTTTT
TRBV5-1,TRBJ2-7,TRBD2,few,CASSWTSANYEQYF,TGCGCCAGCAGTTGGACTAGCGCAAACTACGAGCAGTACTTC
TRBV7-2,TRBJ2-5,NA,many,CATTGRGVQTQYF,TGTGCCACGACAGGACGGGGGGTGCAGACCCAGTACTTC